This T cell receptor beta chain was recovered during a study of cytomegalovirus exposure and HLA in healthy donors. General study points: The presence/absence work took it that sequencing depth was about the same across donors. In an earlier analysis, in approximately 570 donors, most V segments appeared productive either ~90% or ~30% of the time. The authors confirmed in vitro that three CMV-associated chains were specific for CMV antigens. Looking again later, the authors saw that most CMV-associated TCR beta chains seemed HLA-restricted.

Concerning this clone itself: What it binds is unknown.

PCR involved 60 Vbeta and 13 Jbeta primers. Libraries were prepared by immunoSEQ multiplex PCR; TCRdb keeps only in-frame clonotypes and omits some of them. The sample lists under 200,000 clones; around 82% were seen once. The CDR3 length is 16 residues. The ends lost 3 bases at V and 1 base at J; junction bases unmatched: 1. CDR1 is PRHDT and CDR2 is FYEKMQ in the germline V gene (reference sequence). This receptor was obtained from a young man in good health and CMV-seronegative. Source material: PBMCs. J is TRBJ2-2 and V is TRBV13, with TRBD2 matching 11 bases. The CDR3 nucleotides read TGTGCCAGCAGCTTGGGACTAGCGGAGAACACCGGGGAGCTGTTTTTT. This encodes CASSLGLAENTGELFF.